This TCR beta chain came from a study of PD-1 blockade in mismatch repair-deficient tumors. For the study at large: Patients had about eleven mismatch repair-deficient cancer types and were previously treated and progressing.

Findings and caveats of the study: Tumor-resident clones, often absent from pretreatment blood, expanded after pembrolizumab and then contracted.

This clone was found a few times. Its antigen is as yet unknown. This CDR3 comprises 15 residues. Germline V gives CDR1 MNHEY, CDR2 SMNVEV (reference sequence). Deletions cut 7 bases from V and 4 bases from J, with 17 bases between. Mismatch repair deficiency was confirmed in all patients, by PCR or immunohistochemistry. The TCR-sequenced patients were a few responders to pembrolizumab. Profiled with immunoSEQ multiplex PCR; TCRdb holds only in-frame clones, not every one. The sample includes tens of thousands of clones, about 84% of them seen just once. This chain links TRBV27 with TRBJ1-5, with D maybe TRBD1 (5 bases). The TCR comes from an adult with mismatch repair-deficient cancer. Sample: peripheral blood, taken 12 weeks after starting pembrolizumab. In DNA, the CDR3 is TGTGCCAGCAAACCGGGACCGGGGTCAAATCAGCCCCAGCATTTT. Protein sequence: CASKPGPGSNQPQHF.